Listed here are 32 T cell receptor beta chains from one sample, sequenced in a study of shared clonotypes between healthy human individuals. Data came from immunoSEQ multiplex PCR; TCRdb stores just in-frame clones and leaves some out. Of 2.3 million or so clones in the sample, over 85% are singletons; the top ten hold 0.35% to 0.45%. Sequencing was carried out using naive CD4+ T cells from PBMCs. As for subset: CD45RA+ positively selected. Source of these receptors: a man aged 18 to 35 in good health. Some clones in this sample may be carry-over from other donors' samples.

The V gene is TRBV7-3, the J gene TRBJ2-3; weak D call: TRBD2 (6 bases). This CDR3 has 20 residues. The germline CDR1 and CDR2 sequences are SGHTA and FQGTGA. The germline V and J ends were trimmed by 2 bases and 2 bases, with 26 bases remaining between them. Here the CDR3 DNA reads TGTGCCAGCAGCTTATCGCCACCCTACACGGGGACTGGAAACACAGATACGCAGTATTTT. This sequence encodes CASSLSPPYTGTGNTDTQYF. Drawing the rest from reference TRBV7-3 and TRBJ2-3, the complete variable domain is GAGVSQTPSNKVTEKGKYVELRCDPISGHTALYWYRQSLGQGPEFLIYFQGTGAADDSGLPNDRFFAVRPEGSVSTLKIQRTERGDSAVYLCASSLSPPYTGTGNTDTQYFGPGTRLTVL.

V usage is TRBV19 and J usage is TRBJ2-7, with 9 positions matching TRBD2. V lost 4 bases to trimming and J lost 2 bases; unmatched junction nucleotides: 9. The CDR3 extends over 16 amino acids. Germline V gene data show CDR1 as LNHDA and CDR2 as SQIVND (reference sequence). In DNA, the CDR3 is TGTGCCAGTAGTACGGTTAGCGGGAGAGGAACCTACGAGCAGTACTTC. As protein: CASSTVSGRGTYEQYF.

The chain joins TRBV10-3 to TRBJ2-3, with a possible D match to TRBD2 (5 bases). CDR1 and CDR2 (germline): ENHRY, SYGVKD. The CDR3 has 17 amino acids. Trimming cost V 6 bases and J 4 bases, with 23 bases left between them. CDR3 sequence reads: CAIRAIGLSDGADTQYF. In DNA form, the CDR3 reads TGTGCCATCAGGGCTATCGGACTGTCGGATGGGGCAGATACGCAGTATTTT.

The chain's CDR3 is CASSLAVDWSYNEQFF. CDR3 in DNA: TGCGCCAGCAGCTTGGCCGTGGACTGGTCCTACAATGAGCAGTTCTTC. This chain joins TRBV5-1 and TRBJ2-1; TRBD2 is a possible D gene (5 bases). Trimming stripped 0 bases from V and 1 base from J, with 11 bases between. Germline V CDR1 and CDR2: SGHRS, YFSETQ. This CDR3 has 16 amino acids.

This sequence joins TRBV9 and TRBJ2-3, with D possibly being TRBD1 or TRBD2 (5 bases each). The germline V gene encodes CDR1 SGDLS and CDR2 YYNGEE. This CDR3 has 15 amino acids. V shed 2 bases and J shed 5 bases, with 15 bases lying between them. CDR3 nucleotide sequence: TGTGCCAGCAGCGTCAGGCCGGGGACCCAAGATACGCAGTATTTT. This translates into CASSVRPGTQDTQYF.

The gene calls are TRBV10-3 and TRBJ2-7; D is possibly TRBD1 (5 bases). In germline, CDR1 is ENHRY, CDR2 SYGVKD. The length of the CDR3 is 15 residues. Trimming took 2 bases from V and 5 from J, leaving 16 bases between them. CDR3 sequence reads: CAISEVDTQGHEQYF. The CDR3 nucleotides are TGTGCCATCAGTGAGGTGGACACGCAGGGCCACGAGCAGTACTTC.

About this clone: Germline and junction disagree at one end, which may indicate a read error. The CDR3 reads CSVEEGLAGPVGNF. DNA for the CDR3: TGCAGCGTTGAGGAGGGACTAGCGGGTCCCGTCGGTAACTTC. The chain is built from TRBV29-1 and TRBJ2-5, with TRBD2 matching 12 bases. In germline, CDR1 is SQVTM, CDR2 ANQGSEA. The CDR3 sequence is 14 residues long.

This chain links TRBV4-3 with TRBJ2-1; D unresolved. CDR3 size: 15 residues. V dropped 0 bases and J dropped 2 bases, with 8 bases sitting between them. In germline, CDR1 is LGHNA, CDR2 YSLEER. This chain's CDR3 is CASSQDQAPYNEQFF. The CDR3, as DNA: TGCGCCAGCAGCCAAGACCAGGCTCCCTACAATGAGCAGTTCTTC.

V and J are TRBV18 and TRBJ2-7; 9 nucleotides line up with TRBD1. This CDR3 has 15 amino acids. In germline, CDR1 is KGHSH, CDR2 LQKENI. Unmatched junction bases numbered 7, after V lost 2 bases and J lost 5 bases. As DNA, the CDR3 is TGTGCCAGCTCACCAGAACAGGGGGCAGGCCACGAGCAGTACTTC. Translated, it gives CASSPEQGAGHEQYF.

The chain's CDR3 is CATRPRPQYF. CDR3 sequence (DNA): TGTGCCACCCGACCCCGCCCCCAGTACTTC. The chain couples TRBV2 to TRBJ2-5; D remains unclear. V was shortened by 10 bases and J by 9 bases, with 12 bases between the two germline ends. Germline V gene sequence: CDR1 SNHLY, CDR2 FYNNEI. The CDR3 spans 10 residues.

The chain couples TRBV6-5 to TRBJ2-5; TRBD2 is a possible D gene (6 bases). Trimming cost V 3 bases and J 5 bases, with 10 bases left between them. The germline V gene encodes CDR1 MNHEY and CDR2 SVGAGI. There are 13 residues in the CDR3. The chain's CDR3 is CASSYGGWETQYF. The CDR3 DNA follows: TGTGCCAGCAGTTATGGAGGGTGGGAGACCCAGTACTTC.

The J gene is TRBJ2-7, the V gene TRBV5-4, with D tentatively TRBD1 (6 bases). The CDR3 runs 16 residues. The germline CDR1 and CDR2 sequences are SGHNT and YYREEE (reference sequence). The ends were cut back, 3 bases at V and 0 bases at J, with 16 bases in the middle. The CDR3 DNA is TGTGCCAGCAGCTCCGGACAGAAACGTTCCTCCTACGAGCAGTACTTC. Residues: CASSSGQKRSSYEQYF.

The rearrangement uses TRBV27 and TRBJ1-2, with TRBD1 identical over 10 bases. CDR3 size: 15 residues. The V and J ends lost 5 bases and 4 bases, in that order; junction bases with no gene match: 7. Germline V gene data show CDR1 as MNHEY and CDR2 as SMNVEV (reference sequence). CDR3 protein: CASSGRTGGLYGYTF. The CDR3, as DNA: TGTGCCAGCAGTGGGAGGACAGGGGGACTCTATGGCTACACCTTC.

The gene calls are TRBV7-9 and TRBJ2-7; maybe TRBD2 (6 bases). Germline assignment: CDR1 SEHNR and CDR2 FQNEAQ (reference sequence). V lost 1 base, J lost 1 base, and 11 bases lay in between. This CDR3 has 15 amino acids. The CDR3 sequence: CASSLGGTRSYEQYF. The CDR3 bases are TGTGCCAGCAGCTTAGGAGGGACTCGTTCCTACGAGCAGTACTTC.

The chain carries TRBV18 and TRBJ1-4; a weak D match, TRBD1 (5 bases). The germline V and J ends were trimmed by 6 bases and 5 bases, with 19 bases remaining between them. The V gene's germline CDR1 is KGHSH and CDR2 LQKENI. CDR3 length equals 16 residues. The CDR3 here is CASSTQGTVLNEKLFF. DNA for the CDR3: TGTGCCAGCTCCACCCAGGGAACAGTTTTAAATGAAAAACTGTTTTTT.

This clone was observed a single time. The rearrangement links TRBV28 to TRBJ2-3; D not certain. The CDR3 covers 13 residues. Trimming removed 6 bases at V and 2 bases at J, with 9 bases between. In germline, CDR1 is MDHEN, CDR2 SYDVKM. The DNA for the CDR3 is TGTGCCAGCAGCCAAGCTTACACAGATACGCAGTATTTT. This codes for CASSQAYTDTQYF.

The genes are TRBV9 and TRBJ2-1; a weak D match, TRBD2 (5 bases). V lost 4 bases and J 8 bases, leaving 19 bases between the germline ends. The CDR3 is 15 amino acids. From germline, CDR1 is SGDLS and CDR2 YYNGEE. CDR3 nucleotides: TGTGCCAGCAGCCCCCAAGTGGGAGTTTCCCATGAGCAGTTCTTC. Protein product: CASSPQVGVSHEQFF.

The CDR3 coding sequence is TGCGCCAGCAGCCCAGCGGGAGGGCCAACTGAGCAGTTCTTC. Its translation: CASSPAGGPTEQFF. This chain uses TRBV4-1 with TRBJ2-1; 10 nucleotides align to TRBD2. Trimming took 4 bases from V and 9 from J; bases not matched to a gene: 6. Germline loops: CDR1 MGHRA, CDR2 YSYEKL. The CDR3 length is 14 residues.

This clone was picked up a small number of times. Other DNA sequences of this sample code for an identical CDR3. V gene TRBV7-9 combines with J gene TRBJ2-3; D ambiguous. Trimming left V 1 base short and J 3 bases short, with 2 bases between. The CDR3 covers 12 residues. The germline gives CDR1 SEHNR, CDR2 FQNEAQ (reference sequence). For the CDR3, the DNA is TGTGCCAGCAGCTTAGAAACAGATACGCAGTATTTT. This gives the protein CASSLETDTQYF.

The rearrangement joins TRBV5-6 to TRBJ2-7; D gene unclear. This CDR3 spans 14 amino acids. Trimming left V 1 base short and J 2 bases short, with 10 bases between. Germline V lookup: CDR1 SGHDT, CDR2 YYEEEE. In DNA form, the CDR3 reads TGTGCCAGCAGCTTGTCGGCGGAGCCCTACGAGCAGTACTTC. Amino acid sequence: CASSLSAEPYEQYF.

The rearrangement joins TRBV6-5 to TRBJ2-3; TRBD2 is a possible D gene (5 bases). The CDR3 consists of 12 residues. With 5 bases removed from V and 6 bases from J, the gap between germline ends came to 9 bases. The germline V gene has CDR1 MNHEY and CDR2 SVGAGI. Here the CDR3 reads CASSRERDTQYF. CDR3 nucleotides: TGTGCCAGCAGTCGCGAGCGGGATACGCAGTATTTT.

This sequence joins TRBV9 and TRBJ2-1; D remains unclear. V was trimmed by 4 bases and J by 3 bases, leaving 5 bases between them. The CDR3 has 12 amino acids. From germline, CDR1 is SGDLS and CDR2 YYNGEE. DNA for the CDR3: TGTGCCAGCAGCCCCCACTACAATGAGCAGTTCTTC. This sequence encodes CASSPHYNEQFF.

V is TRBV6-1 and J is TRBJ2-4; D possibly corresponds to TRBD2 (6 bases). Trimming removed 1 base at V and 2 bases at J, with 27 bases between. The CDR3 extends over 21 amino acids. Looked up from germline, CDR1 is MNHNS and CDR2 is SASEGT. This chain's CDR3 is CASSEVPPLARSGPTKNIQYF. The CDR3 DNA sequence: TGTGCCAGCAGTGAAGTACCCCCCCTAGCGCGATCAGGTCCGACCAAAAACATTCAGTACTTC.

V usage is TRBV11-2 and J usage is TRBJ2-1; no firm D call. From germline, CDR1 is SGHAT and CDR2 FQNNGV. The ends were cut back, 3 bases at V and 10 bases at J, with 25 bases in the middle. The CDR3 spans 17 residues. The CDR3 DNA reads as TGTGCCAGCAGCTTCTTCCCCTCCCCTCTCCCCGAGGAGGAGCAGTTCTTC. This encodes CASSFFPSPLPEEEQFF.

The rearrangement links TRBV5-1 to TRBJ2-1, with 9 nucleotides matching TRBD1. The V segment lost 3 bases and the J segment 11 bases; nucleotides outside the gene matches: 12. The CDR3 loop spans 15 amino acids. Germline V gene data show CDR1 as SGHRS and CDR2 as YFSETQ. CDR3 in DNA: TGCGCCAGCAGCTCGGCCGGGACAGGGACGGAGAAGCAGTTCTTC. Translated, it gives CASSSAGTGTEKQFF.

This chain uses TRBV30 with TRBJ1-6, with 7 positions matching TRBD1. The V and J ends lost 4 bases and 10 bases, in that order; junction bases with no gene match: 13. This CDR3 is 15 amino acids long. Per germline, CDR1 GTSNPN and CDR2 SVGIG (reference sequence). The CDR3 nucleotides are TGTGCCTGGATCCCTCACAAGGGGGCTGTGTCACCCCTCCACTTT. This translates into CAWIPHKGAVSPLHF.

The chain combines TRBV7-8 with TRBJ1-2; 12 nucleotides agree with TRBD1. J was trimmed by 3 bases and V by 7 bases; bases with no gene match: 9. The CDR3 spans 16 residues. In germline, CDR1 is SGHVS, CDR2 FQNEAQ. Here the CDR3 reads CASTTKGQGAYYGYTF. The CDR3 DNA reads as TGTGCCAGCACGACAAAGGGACAGGGGGCCTACTATGGCTACACCTTC.

The chain has TRBV27 and TRBJ2-3; TRBD2 aligns across 12 bases. Trimming cost V 3 bases and J 5 bases; bases outside gene matches: 6. Per germline, CDR1 MNHEY and CDR2 SMNVEV (reference sequence). CDR3 length equals 16 residues. CDR3 amino acids: CASSFRTSGKGDTQYF. DNA for the CDR3: TGTGCCAGCAGTTTTAGGACTAGCGGGAAGGGAGATACGCAGTATTTT.

The CDR3 protein is CASSKEDRVPSFDHEQFF. The CDR3 DNA is TGTGCCAGCAGCAAAGAAGACAGGGTACCGTCTTTCGACCATGAGCAGTTCTTC. The chain couples TRBV21-1 to TRBJ2-1; TRBD1 is the table's D call, not checked against the DNA. TRBV21-1 is listed as a pseudogene. CDR3 length: 18 residues.

The rearrangement uses TRBV7-9 and TRBJ2-7; the match to TRBD2 covers 8 bases. V gave up 5 bases and J gave up 6 bases; unmatched junction bases: 12. The germline V gene has CDR1 SEHNR and CDR2 FQNEAQ (reference sequence). This CDR3 region has 15 residues. CDR3 bases: TGTGCCAGCAGCCCTCTGTACGGGAGGGCCCTCGAGCAGTACTTC. Protein product: CASSPLYGRALEQYF. Full variable domain (outside the CDR3, taken from reference TRBV7-9 and TRBJ2-7): DTGVSQNPRHKITKRGQNVTFRCDPISEHNRLYWYRQTLGQGPEFLTYFQNEAQLEKSRLLSDRFSAERPKGSFSTLEIQRTEQGDSAMYLCASSPLYGRALEQYFGPGTRLTVT.

As regards this clone: Other DNA sequences in this sample translate to the same CDR3. This chain joins TRBV7-9 and TRBJ1-1; D gene uncertain. From germline, CDR1 is SEHNR and CDR2 FQNEAQ (reference sequence). The CDR3 spans 11 residues. The V and J ends lost 1 base and 4 bases respectively, with 1 base between them. CDR3 in amino acids: CASSLGTEAFF. The CDR3 region has the DNA TGTGCCAGCAGCTTAGGCACTGAAGCTTTCTTT. The entire variable domain, with the rest obtained from reference TRBV7-9 and TRBJ1-1, is as follows: DTGVSQNPRHKITKRGQNVTFRCDPISEHNRLYWYRQTLGQGPEFLTYFQNEAQLEKSRLLSDRFSAERPKGSFSTLEIQRTEQGDSAMYLCASSLGTEAFFGQGTRLTVV.

The chain combines TRBV5-1 with TRBJ2-5; tentatively, D is TRBD1 (5 bases). The germline V gene has CDR1 SGHRS and CDR2 YFSETQ. CDR3 length: 15 amino acids. Trimming left V 0 bases short and J 2 bases short, with 11 bases between. The CDR3 is CASSLVPQGQETQYF. The DNA of the CDR3 is TGCGCCAGCAGCTTGGTTCCCCAGGGTCAAGAGACCCAGTACTTC.